Below are 18 T cell receptor beta chains sequenced from a single sample in a study of CD8 T cells in ankylosing spondylitis. MiXCR was run by TCRdb on the 5' RACE reads, yielding one entry per CDR3 protein. The sample contains 300,000 to 350,000 distinct CDR3 sequences, 20% of which appear only once. Specimen: blood, either unsorted or a sorted T cell fraction (not recorded which). These receptors were taken from a female donor with ankylosing spondylitis or in good health (not recorded which).

J is TRBJ2-1 and V is TRBV10-3, with D possibly matching TRBD2 (6 bases). V dropped 0 bases and J dropped 1 base, with 16 bases sitting between them. Germline CDR1 reads ENHRY; CDR2 reads SYGVKD. This CDR3 region has 18 residues. CDR3 nucleotide sequence: TGTGCCATCAGTGAGTCCCCCCTAGCGCTATCATCCTACAATGAGCAGTTCTTC. Translation: CAISESPLALSSYNEQFF.

The CDR3 DNA follows: TGTGCCAGCAGCTTCCATGCGCGGTACGAGCAGTACTTC. Its translation is CASSFHARYEQYF. This chain uses TRBV7-2 with TRBJ2-7, with D unclear. V was pared by 3 bases and J by 4 bases, with 10 bases between. The CDR3 is made up of 13 amino acids. Germline V gene data show CDR1 as SGHTA and CDR2 as FQGNSA.

The chain has TRBV7-9 and TRBJ1-1; TRBD1 matches at 10 bases. CDR3 length: 16 residues. Trimming removed 1 base from V and 1 base from J; junction bases left unmatched: 3. The V gene's germline CDR1 is SEHNR and CDR2 FQNEAQ (reference sequence). CDR3 sequence: CASSLGTGGRNTEAFF. The CDR3 DNA follows: TGTGCCAGCAGCTTAGGGACAGGGGGACGGAACACTGAAGCTTTCTTT.

The J gene is TRBJ2-5, the V gene TRBV10-3, with TRBD1 matching 9 bases. With V trimmed by 3 bases and J by 5 bases, 10 bases remained unmatched. CDR3 length: 16 amino acids. From germline, CDR1 is ENHRY and CDR2 SYGVKD. CDR3 coding DNA: TGTGCCATCAGTGAACCAGGACAGGGGAGGGCGGAGACCCAGTACTTC. Its protein product is CAISEPGQGRAETQYF.

A few counts support this clonotype. This chain uses TRBV12-3 or TRBV12-4 with TRBJ2-6; possibly TRBD2 for D (5 bases). The CDR3 length is 16 residues. Trimming pared 6 bases from V and 0 bases from J, leaving 12 bases between. For the CDR3, the DNA is TGTGCCAGCAGCCTCCGAGGGCGCTCTGGGGCCAACGTCCTGACTTTC. Protein sequence: CASSLRGRSGANVLTF.

This clonotype appeared a few times. V is TRBV7-2 and J is TRBJ2-3, with D maybe TRBD2 (6 bases). This CDR3 has 16 amino acids. V shed 5 bases and J shed 10 bases, with 25 bases lying between them. Per germline, CDR1 SGHTA and CDR2 FQGNSA. CDR3 bases: TGTGCCAGCAGCCCCAGGAAGGGAGGAGGATGGCAGGCGCAGTATTTT. It codes for CASSPRKGGGWQAQYF.

This chain joins TRBV20-1 and TRBJ1-5; D gene unclear. CDR3 length: 14 amino acids. Looked up from germline, CDR1 is DFQATT and CDR2 is SNEGSKA (reference sequence). Trimming took 3 bases from V and 4 from J, leaving 13 bases between them. As DNA, the CDR3 is TGCAGTGCTAGTGGGGAGAATCTTAATCAGCCCCAGCATTTT. Protein: CSASGENLNQPQHF.

This clonotype was detected a few times. The rearrangement joins TRBV10-3 to TRBJ2-1; 7 nucleotides line up with TRBD2. Germline assignment: CDR1 ENHRY and CDR2 SYGVKD. V was clipped by 4 bases and J by 5 bases; unmatched bases: 2. This CDR3 is 13 amino acids long. The CDR3 loop is CAISGAGDNEQFF. CDR3 bases: TGTGCCATCAGTGGGGCGGGAGACAATGAGCAGTTCTTC.

This clonotype appeared a few times. This chain joins TRBV20-1 and TRBJ2-2, with D maybe TRBD2 (6 bases). The germline CDR1 and CDR2 sequences are DFQATT and SNEGSKA (reference sequence). The CDR3 sequence is 14 residues long. Trimming took 3 bases from V and 7 from J, leaving 15 bases between them. CDR3 sequence: CSAREGRLSGELFF. The CDR3 DNA reads TGCAGTGCTAGGGAGGGCCGTCTCAGCGGGGAGCTGTTTTTT.

Only one count was recorded for this clonotype. This chain links TRBV12-3 or TRBV12-4 with TRBJ1-5; D gene unclear. V lost 2 bases and J lost 3, with 14 bases in between. CDR3 length: 16 amino acids. The CDR3 region has the DNA TGTGCCAGCAGTTTACACAGATTAGAATTCAATCAGCCCCAGCATTTT. It is translated as CASSLHRLEFNQPQHF.

This clonotype was seen only a few times. V usage is TRBV5-1 and J usage is TRBJ1-1; D not certain. Germline CDR1 is SGHRS and CDR2 is YFSETQ. V lost 2 bases and J 5 bases, leaving 13 bases between the germline ends. The CDR3 is made up of 14 amino acids. This CDR3 is CASSLSSGTTEAFF. CDR3 bases: TGCGCCAGCAGCTTAAGTTCCGGTACGACTGAAGCTTTCTTT.

The CDR3 coding sequence is TGTGCCAGCAGCTCAGGAGTGAGCGGGAGCCTGATGTCCTACAATGAGCAGTTCTTC. This encodes CASSSGVSGSLMSYNEQFF. V gene TRBV11-1 combines with J gene TRBJ2-1; 8 nucleotides line up with TRBD2. The germline V gene encodes CDR1 SGHAT and CDR2 FQDESV (reference sequence). The CDR3 length is 19 residues. The J segment lost 1 base and the V segment lost 4 bases, leaving 15 bases of the junction unmatched. Full variable domain (outside the CDR3, taken from reference TRBV11-1 and TRBJ2-1): EAEVAQSPRYKITEKSQAVAFWCDPISGHATLYWYRQILGQGPELLVQFQDESVVDDSQLPKDRFSAERLKGVDSTLKIQPAELGDSAMYLCASSSGVSGSLMSYNEQFFGPGTRLTVL.

There are a few counts of this clonotype. The chain couples TRBV27 to TRBJ1-4; 7 bases map to TRBD1. The CDR3 runs 15 residues. CDR1 is MNHEY, CDR2 SMNVEV, per germline (reference sequence). V was clipped by 6 bases and J by 7 bases; unmatched bases: 11. The CDR3 bases are TGTGCCAGCAGGACAGGGAACGATTGGGGTGAAAAACTGTTTTTT. Residues: CASRTGNDWGEKLFF. Looking up the rest from reference TRBV27 and TRBJ1-4 gives the full variable domain: EAQVTQNPRYLITVTGKKLTVTCSQNMNHEYMSWYRQDPGLGLRQIYYSMNVEVTDKGDVPEGYKVSRKEKRNFPLILESPSPNQTSLYFCASRTGNDWGEKLFFGSGTQLSVL.

J is TRBJ1-2 and V is TRBV12-3 or TRBV12-4; perhaps TRBD1 as D (5 bases). V shed 9 bases and J shed 8 bases, with 19 bases lying between them. CDR3 size: 13 residues. CDR3 sequence (DNA): TGTGCCAGTGCCCTATCGGGCAGGGCGGGCTACACCTTC. Protein: CASALSGRAGYTF.

The rearrangement uses TRBV20-1 and TRBJ2-7, with 8 bases identical to TRBD2. Germline assignment: CDR1 DFQATT and CDR2 SNEGSKA (reference sequence). V lost 5 bases to trimming and J lost 5 bases; unmatched junction nucleotides: 11. This CDR3 has 14 amino acids. The CDR3 nucleotides read TGCAGTGCTGAGAGCGGGAGTTATTTTGACGAGCAGTACTTC. Amino acids: CSAESGSYFDEQYF.

V and J are TRBV7-9 and TRBJ2-1; TRBD2 matches at 7 bases. The CDR3 length is 14 residues. Trimming at V came to 3 bases and at J to 5 bases, leaving 4 bases not matched to a gene. Per the germline V gene, CDR1 is SEHNR and CDR2 is FQNEAQ (reference sequence). CDR3 sequence: CASSFTSGNNEQFF. CDR3 bases: TGTGCCAGCAGCTTTACGAGCGGGAACAATGAGCAGTTCTTC.

This clonotype occurred a few times. The gene calls are TRBV5-1 and TRBJ2-7; D might be TRBD1 (5 bases). Germline CDR1 SGHRS, CDR2 YFSETQ. CDR3 length: 14 amino acids. V was cut by 4 bases and J by 2 bases, with 13 bases left in between. The CDR3 loop reads CASSRGDRPYEQYF. CDR3 bases: TGCGCCAGCAGCAGGGGTGATAGACCCTACGAGCAGTACTTC.

This clonotype was counted only a few times. The chain uses TRBV7-9 and TRBJ2-1; a weak D match, TRBD2 (6 bases). The germline V and J ends were trimmed by 7 bases and 2 bases, with 12 bases remaining between them. The CDR3 sequence is 14 residues long. Germline CDR1 and CDR2: SEHNR and FQNEAQ (reference sequence). CDR3 sequence reads: CASIPGLAYNEQFF. The CDR3 coding sequence is TGTGCCAGCATTCCGGGACTTGCCTACAATGAGCAGTTCTTC.